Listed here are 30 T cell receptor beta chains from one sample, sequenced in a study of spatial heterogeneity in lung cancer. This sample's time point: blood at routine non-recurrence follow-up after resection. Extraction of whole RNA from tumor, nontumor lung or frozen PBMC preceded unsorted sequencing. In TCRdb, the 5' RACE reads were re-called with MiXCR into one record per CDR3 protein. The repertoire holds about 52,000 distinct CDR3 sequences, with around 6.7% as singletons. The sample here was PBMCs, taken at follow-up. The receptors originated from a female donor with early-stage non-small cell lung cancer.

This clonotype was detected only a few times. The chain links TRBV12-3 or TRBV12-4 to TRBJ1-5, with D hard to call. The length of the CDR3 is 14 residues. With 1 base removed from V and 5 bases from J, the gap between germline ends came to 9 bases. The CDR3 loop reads CASSLEREYQPQHF. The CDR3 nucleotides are TGTGCCAGCAGTTTAGAACGGGAGTATCAGCCCCAGCATTTT.

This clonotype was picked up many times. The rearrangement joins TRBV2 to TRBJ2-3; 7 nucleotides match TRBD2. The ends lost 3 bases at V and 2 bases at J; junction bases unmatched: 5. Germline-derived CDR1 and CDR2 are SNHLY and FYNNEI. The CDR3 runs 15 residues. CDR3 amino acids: CASSEEAGVTDTQYF. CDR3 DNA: TGTGCCAGCAGTGAGGAGGCGGGAGTCACAGATACGCAGTATTTT.

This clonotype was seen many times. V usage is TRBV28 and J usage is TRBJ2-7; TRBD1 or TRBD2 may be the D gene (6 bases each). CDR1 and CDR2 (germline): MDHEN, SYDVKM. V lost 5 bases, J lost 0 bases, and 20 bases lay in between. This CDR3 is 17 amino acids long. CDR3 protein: CASSRLEGGRSSYEQYF. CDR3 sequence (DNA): TGTGCCAGCAGTCGGCTGGAGGGGGGACGAAGCTCCTACGAGCAGTACTTC.

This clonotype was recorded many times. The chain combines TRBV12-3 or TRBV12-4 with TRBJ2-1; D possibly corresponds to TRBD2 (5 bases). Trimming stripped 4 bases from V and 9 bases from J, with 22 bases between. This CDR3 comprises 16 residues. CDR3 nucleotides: TGTGCCAGCAGTTCCCCTAGCATCAGACAAAGCACTGAGCAGTTCTTC. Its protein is CASSSPSIRQSTEQFF.

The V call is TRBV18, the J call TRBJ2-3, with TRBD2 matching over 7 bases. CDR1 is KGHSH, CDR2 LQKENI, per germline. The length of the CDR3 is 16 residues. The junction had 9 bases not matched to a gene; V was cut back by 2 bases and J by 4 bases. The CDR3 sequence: CASSPGLVSNPDTQYF. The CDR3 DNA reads TGTGCCAGCTCACCAGGACTAGTTTCGAATCCAGATACGCAGTATTTT.

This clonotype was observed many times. The CDR3 DNA reads TGTGCCAGCAGTCCCGAGGGGACTCTAAATCAGCCCCAGCATTTT. Protein product: CASSPEGTLNQPQHF. V usage is TRBV2 and J usage is TRBJ1-5; the D gene is possibly TRBD1 (5 bases). This CDR3 has 15 amino acids. Between the trimmed V and J ends, which lost 5 bases and 4 bases, there was a span of 15 bases. The germline CDR1 and CDR2 sequences are SNHLY and FYNNEI. Drawing the rest from reference TRBV2 and TRBJ1-5, the complete variable domain is EPEVTQTPSHQVTQMGQEVILRCVPISNHLYFYWYRQILGQKVEFLVSFYNNEISEKSEIFDDQFSVERPDGSNFTLKIRSTKLEDSAMYFCASSPEGTLNQPQHFGDGTRLSIL.

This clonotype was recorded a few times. Written as DNA, the CDR3 is TGTGCCAGCTCACCGGCCCCCTCGAAGCCCCAGCATTTT. It translates to CASSPAPSKPQHF. The chain has TRBV18 and TRBJ1-5; D is uncertain. CDR3 length: 13 amino acids. Germline lookup yields CDR1 KGHSH and CDR2 LQKENI. V was trimmed by 3 bases and J by 8 bases, leaving 11 bases between them.

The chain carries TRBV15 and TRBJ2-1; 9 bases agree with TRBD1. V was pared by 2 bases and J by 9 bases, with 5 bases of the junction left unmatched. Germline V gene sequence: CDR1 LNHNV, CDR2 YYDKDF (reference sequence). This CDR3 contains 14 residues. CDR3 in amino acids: CATSRPDRGGEQFF. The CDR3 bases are TGTGCCACCAGCAGACCGGACAGGGGCGGTGAGCAGTTCTTC. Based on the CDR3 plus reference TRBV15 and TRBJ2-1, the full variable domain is DAMVIQNPRYQVTQFGKPVTLSCSQTLNHNVMYWYQQKSSQAPKLLFHYYDKDFNNEADTPDNFQSRRPNTSFCFLDIRSPGLGDTAMYLCATSRPDRGGEQFFGPGTRLTVL.

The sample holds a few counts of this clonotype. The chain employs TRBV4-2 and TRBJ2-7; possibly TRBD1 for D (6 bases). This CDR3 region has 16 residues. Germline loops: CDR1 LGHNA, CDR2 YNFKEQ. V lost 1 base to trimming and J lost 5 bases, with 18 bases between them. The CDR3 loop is CASSQGPPGAGNEQYF. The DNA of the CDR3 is TGTGCCAGCAGCCAAGGCCCCCCAGGGGCAGGTAACGAGCAGTACTTC.

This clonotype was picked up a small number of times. CDR3 sequence reads: CASSSLGHIQYF. Here the CDR3 DNA reads TGTGCCAGCAGCTCTCTAGGTCACATTCAGTACTTC. The rearrangement uses TRBV3-1 and TRBJ2-4; D remains ambiguous. The V gene lost 5 bases and the J gene lost 8 bases, with 10 bases spanning the gap. Germline assignment: CDR1 LGHDT and CDR2 YNNKEL (reference sequence). The CDR3 length is 12 residues.

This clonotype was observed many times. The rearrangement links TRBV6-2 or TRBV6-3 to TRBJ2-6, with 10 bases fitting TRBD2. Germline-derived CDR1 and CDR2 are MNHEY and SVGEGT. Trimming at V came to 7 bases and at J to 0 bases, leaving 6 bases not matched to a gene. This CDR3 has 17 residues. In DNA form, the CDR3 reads TGTGCCAGCAACCTAGCGGGGGCCCTCTCTGGGGCCAACGTCCTGACTTTC. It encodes CASNLAGALSGANVLTF.

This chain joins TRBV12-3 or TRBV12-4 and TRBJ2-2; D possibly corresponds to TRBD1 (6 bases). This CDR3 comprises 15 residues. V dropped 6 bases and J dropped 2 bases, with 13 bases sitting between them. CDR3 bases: TGTGCCAGCAGGCAACAGGGCTATAACACCGGGGAGCTGTTTTTT. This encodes CASRQQGYNTGELFF.

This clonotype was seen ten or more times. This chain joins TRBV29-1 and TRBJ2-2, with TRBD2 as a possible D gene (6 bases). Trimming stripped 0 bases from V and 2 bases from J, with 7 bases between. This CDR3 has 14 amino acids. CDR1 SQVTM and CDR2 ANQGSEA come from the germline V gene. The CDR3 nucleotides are TGCAGCGTTGAAGAGGGGACTAACACCGGGGAGCTGTTTTTT. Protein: CSVEEGTNTGELFF.

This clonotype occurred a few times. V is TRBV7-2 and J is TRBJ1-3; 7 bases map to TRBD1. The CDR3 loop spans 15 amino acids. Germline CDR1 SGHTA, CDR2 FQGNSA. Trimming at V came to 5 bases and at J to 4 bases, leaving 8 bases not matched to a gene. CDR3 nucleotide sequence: TGTGCCAGCAGCCCTACAGGGGTGTCCGGAAACACCATATATTTT. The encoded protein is CASSPTGVSGNTIYF.

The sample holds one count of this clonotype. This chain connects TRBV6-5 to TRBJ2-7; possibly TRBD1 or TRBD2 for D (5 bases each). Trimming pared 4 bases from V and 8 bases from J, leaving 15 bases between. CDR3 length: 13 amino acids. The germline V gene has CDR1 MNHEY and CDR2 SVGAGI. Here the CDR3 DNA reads TGTGCCAGCAGTTTGGGGGATCTAGACAAGCAGTACTTC. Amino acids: CASSLGDLDKQYF.

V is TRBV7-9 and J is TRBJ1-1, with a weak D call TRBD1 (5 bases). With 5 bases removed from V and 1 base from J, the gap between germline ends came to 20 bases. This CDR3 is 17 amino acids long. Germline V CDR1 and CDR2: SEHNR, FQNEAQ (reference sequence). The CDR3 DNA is TGTGCCAGCAGCCCCCAAGGCCAGGGAGGGCGGAACACTGAAGCTTTCTTT. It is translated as CASSPQGQGGRNTEAFF.

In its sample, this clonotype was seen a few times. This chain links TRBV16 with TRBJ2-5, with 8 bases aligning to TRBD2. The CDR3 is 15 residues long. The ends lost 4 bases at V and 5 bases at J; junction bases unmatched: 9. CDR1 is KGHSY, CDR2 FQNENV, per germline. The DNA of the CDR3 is TGTGCCAGCAGCCTTTCAGGACTAGCTGGGGAGACCCAGTACTTC. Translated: CASSLSGLAGETQYF.

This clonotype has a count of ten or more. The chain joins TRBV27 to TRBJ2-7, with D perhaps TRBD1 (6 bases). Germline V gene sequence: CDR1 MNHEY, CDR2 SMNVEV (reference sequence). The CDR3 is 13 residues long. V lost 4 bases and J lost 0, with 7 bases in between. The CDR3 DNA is TGTGCCAGCAGTTACAGGGTCTCCTACGAGCAGTACTTC. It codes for CASSYRVSYEQYF.

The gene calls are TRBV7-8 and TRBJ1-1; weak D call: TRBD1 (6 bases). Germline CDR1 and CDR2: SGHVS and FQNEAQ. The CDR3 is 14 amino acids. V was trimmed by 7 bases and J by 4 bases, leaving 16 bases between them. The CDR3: CASIRGGSSTEAFF. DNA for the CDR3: TGTGCCAGCATAAGGGGGGGGAGTAGCACTGAAGCTTTCTTT.

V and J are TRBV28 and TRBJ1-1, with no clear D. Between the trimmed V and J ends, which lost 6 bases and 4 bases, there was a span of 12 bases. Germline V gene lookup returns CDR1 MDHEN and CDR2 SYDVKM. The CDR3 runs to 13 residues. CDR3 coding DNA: TGTGCCAGCAGCTTTTCGGCTGGCACTGAAGCTTTCTTT. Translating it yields CASSFSAGTEAFF. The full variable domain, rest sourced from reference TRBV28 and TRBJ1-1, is DVKVTQSSRYLVKRTGEKVFLECVQDMDHENMFWYRQDPGLGLRLIYFSYDVKMKEKGDIPEGYSVSREKKERFSLILESASTNQTSMYLCASSFSAGTEAFFGQGTRLTVV.

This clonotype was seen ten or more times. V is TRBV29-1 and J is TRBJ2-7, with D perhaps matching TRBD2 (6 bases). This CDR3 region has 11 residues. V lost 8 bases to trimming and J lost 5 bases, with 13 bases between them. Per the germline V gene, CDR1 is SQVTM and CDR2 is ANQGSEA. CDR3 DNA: TGCAGCATTCTCAAGCGGGACGAGCAGTACTTC. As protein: CSILKRDEQYF.

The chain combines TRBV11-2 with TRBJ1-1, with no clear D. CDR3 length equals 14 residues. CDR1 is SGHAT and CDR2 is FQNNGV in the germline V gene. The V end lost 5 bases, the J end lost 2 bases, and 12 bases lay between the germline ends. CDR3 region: CASSRTTPNTEAFF. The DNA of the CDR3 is TGTGCCAGCAGCCGGACGACTCCTAACACTGAAGCTTTCTTT.

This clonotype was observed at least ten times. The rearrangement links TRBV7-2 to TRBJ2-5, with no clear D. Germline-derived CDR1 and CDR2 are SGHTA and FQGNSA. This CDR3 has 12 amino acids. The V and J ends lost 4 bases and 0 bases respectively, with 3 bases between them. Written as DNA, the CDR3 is TGTGCCAGCAGCTCTTACCAAGAGACCCAGTACTTC. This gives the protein CASSSYQETQYF.

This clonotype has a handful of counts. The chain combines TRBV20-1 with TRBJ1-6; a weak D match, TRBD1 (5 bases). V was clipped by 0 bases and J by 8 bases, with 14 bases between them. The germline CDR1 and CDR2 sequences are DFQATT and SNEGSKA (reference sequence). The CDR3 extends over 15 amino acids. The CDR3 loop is CSARDYRQGDSPLHF. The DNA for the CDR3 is TGCAGTGCTAGAGATTATCGCCAGGGAGATTCACCCCTCCACTTT.

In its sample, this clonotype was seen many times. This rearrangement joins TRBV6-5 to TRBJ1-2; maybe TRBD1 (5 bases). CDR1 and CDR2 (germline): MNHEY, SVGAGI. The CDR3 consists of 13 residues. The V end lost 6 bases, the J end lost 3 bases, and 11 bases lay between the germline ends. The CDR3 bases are TGTGCCAGCAGAAGCGGGGGTGACTATGGCTACACCTTC. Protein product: CASRSGGDYGYTF.

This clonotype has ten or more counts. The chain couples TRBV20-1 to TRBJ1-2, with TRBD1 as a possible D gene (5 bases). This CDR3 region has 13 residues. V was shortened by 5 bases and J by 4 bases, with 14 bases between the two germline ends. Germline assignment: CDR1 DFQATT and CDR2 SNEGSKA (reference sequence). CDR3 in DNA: TGCAGTGCTCCTTGGGGGGTACTCTATGGCTACACCTTC. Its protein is CSAPWGVLYGYTF.

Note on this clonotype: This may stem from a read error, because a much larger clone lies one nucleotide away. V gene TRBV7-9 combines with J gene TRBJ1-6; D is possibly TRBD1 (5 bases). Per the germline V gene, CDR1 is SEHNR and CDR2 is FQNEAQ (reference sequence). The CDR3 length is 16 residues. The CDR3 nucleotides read TGTGCCAGCAGCCCGGGGCTCCCTACCTATAATTCATCCCTCCACTTT. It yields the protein CASSPGLPTYNSSLHF.

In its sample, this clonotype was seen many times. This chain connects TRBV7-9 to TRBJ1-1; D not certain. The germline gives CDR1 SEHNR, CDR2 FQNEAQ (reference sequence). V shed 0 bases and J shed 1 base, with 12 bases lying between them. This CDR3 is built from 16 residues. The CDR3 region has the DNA TGTGCCAGCAGCTTAGCGGGTCAGAGATCGAACACTGAAGCTTTCTTT. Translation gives CASSLAGQRSNTEAFF.

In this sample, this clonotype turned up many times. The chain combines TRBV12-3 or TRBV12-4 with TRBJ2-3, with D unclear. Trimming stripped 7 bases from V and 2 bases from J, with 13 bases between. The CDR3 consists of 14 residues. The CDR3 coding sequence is TGTGCCAGCACCCTCACGGTCCCCACAGATACGCAGTATTTT. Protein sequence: CASTLTVPTDTQYF.

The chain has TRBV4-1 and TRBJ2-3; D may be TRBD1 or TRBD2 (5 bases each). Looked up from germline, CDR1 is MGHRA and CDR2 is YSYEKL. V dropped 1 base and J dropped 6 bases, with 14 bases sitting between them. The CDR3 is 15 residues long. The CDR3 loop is CASSQVEGRRDTQYF. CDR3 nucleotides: TGCGCCAGCAGCCAAGTCGAGGGGAGAAGGGATACGCAGTATTTT.